This T cell receptor (beta chain) was identified in a study of identical twins (dated by TCRdb to the mid-2010s). Background for the entire study: To test whether fetal clonotypes persist, the study used deep sequencing on TCR alpha and beta repertoires from monozygotic twins, unrelated adults of various ages, and cord blood. To rule out contamination, replicate twin experiments were performed at different times with different library preparation protocols.

Only healthy Caucasian donors were included. The twin cohort consisted of three pairs of female monozygotic twins, all aged roughly 18 to 29 years. Positive isolation kits from Invitrogen were used to isolate the CD4+ and CD8+ T cell populations. A word on this clonotype: Its specific antigen is unknown. Per-nucleotide qualities are absent, and no much larger clonotype sits a single base away.

The full study reports these points: Zero-insertion analyses could be partly confounded by invariant T cells such as MAIT and iNKT, though diverse VJ usage argued against such confounding for most clonotypes. Because the same donors could not be followed over many years, conclusions were based on cross-sectional statistical analysis. Recombination models systematically underestimated out-of-frame TCR alpha sharing in monozygotic twins but agreed with sharing between unrelated individuals. In beta out-of-frame sequences, excess twin sharing was weaker, because having fewer shared sequences lowered the signal-to-noise ratio. Fewer insertions were carried by abundant cord blood beta clonotypes, a similar but weaker trend appeared in young adult naive repertoires, and no such trend appeared in memory repertoires. Compared with coincidental sharing between unrelated individuals, out-of-frame TCR alpha sequences shared between twins had an excess of sequences with low generation probability.

Library construction relied on 5' RACE. The instrument was an Illumina HiSeq 2000. A universal primer binding site was added through template switching, and the final cDNA carried a unique molecular identifier so that TCR cDNA molecules could be counted accurately. Specific primers in the conserved constant-segment region were used to synthesize first-strand cDNA for the TCR alpha and beta chains. Each cDNA library was double barcoded, with a SMART-Mk sample barcode plus Illumina barcodes, to control for contamination. TruSeq adapter sequences along with Illumina sample barcodes were introduced in two successive PCR steps. Sequencing of the TCR alpha and beta cDNA libraries was done on the Illumina HiSeq platform using custom primers. The study's processing was this. Unique molecular identifiers were extracted from raw reads with MiGEC, and CDR3 positions were determined with MiXCR. Recombination models were inferred per individual with the repgenHMM and IGoR tools using an EM algorithm. The tcR package in R was used for shared clonotype analysis, with sharing normalized by the product of cloneset sizes. To study raw recombination free of thymic and clonal selection effects, out-of-frame nonproductive sequences were analyzed. Through fastp at Q25 and MiXCR, TCRdb rebuilt clones from the public reads, retaining in-frame beta chains. CDR3 protein duplicates are merged, each entry listing the most common genes and DNA. Clone size and V and J calls follow TCRdb, not the original study. The sample has approximately 490,000 distinct CDR3 sequences on record, around 22% of them singletons. The top ten hold approximately 0.49% of the sample.

CDR1 SGHDT and CDR2 YYEEEE were looked up in the germline V gene. Spanning cysteine to phenylalanine, the CDR3 consists of 16 amino acids. Kept here is only the CDR3 DNA, which spans 48 bases and is read in frame from base 1. Trimming takes 3 bases off V and 1 base off J; junction bases not matched to a gene: 7. These data are also associated with another study on yellow fever vaccine responses in identical twins. Looking at the second paper: The T cell response to vaccination in identical twins was reported by the authors to appear partly convergent and partly personalized. In the study, vaccine-responding T cell clones were precisely tracked in identical twins.

The chain was built from TRBV5-6 and TRBJ2-5; TRBD1 fits 9 bases in the junction. The clonotype was recovered from a woman in her late teens or twenties in good health. The sequencing input was CD4+ T cells sorted from blood. The CDR3 region reads CASSSRQGGSQETQYF. The DNA sequence is TGTGCCAGCAGCTCCAGACAGGGGGGGTCCCAAGAGACCCAGTACTTC.